The 18 T cell receptor beta chains below come from one sample, sequenced in a study of somatic mutations in cytotoxic T cells in rheumatoid arthritis. Produced via immunoSEQ multiplex PCR; TCRdb's table is partial and in-frame only. The table has some 2,400 clones, 82% seen once. The sequenced material came from CD8+ T cells sorted from blood. These receptors were collected from a man aged 60 to 69 with rheumatoid arthritis.

The genes are TRBV7-6 and TRBJ1-6; the D gene is possibly TRBD1 (5 bases). With 1 base removed from V and 8 bases from J, the gap between germline ends came to 6 bases. CDR3 size: 13 residues. The germline CDR1 and CDR2 sequences are SGHVS and FNYEAQ. The CDR3 DNA is TGTGCCAGCAGCTTAGGGGGGGATTCACCCCTCCACTTT. Its translation is CASSLGGDSPLHF.

This chain links TRBV1 with TRBJ1-5; the table names TRBD1, a call not compared with the DNA. TRBV1 is annotated as a pseudogene. The CDR3 totals 13 residues. CDR3: CTSPRGQCHTQHF. The CDR3, as DNA: TGCACCAGCCCCAGGGGGCAGTGTCATACCCAGCATTTT.

The chain uses TRBV6-5 and TRBJ1-5; a possible D gene is TRBD1 (6 bases). The CDR3 has 14 residues. CDR1 MNHEY and CDR2 SVGAGI come from the germline V gene. Trimming stripped 5 bases from V and 3 bases from J, with 11 bases between. Here the CDR3 reads CASSTDRNNQPQHF. CDR3 coding DNA: TGTGCCAGCAGTACCGACAGGAACAATCAGCCCCAGCATTTT.

The chain uses TRBV9 and TRBJ2-3; 10 bases align to TRBD2. There are 15 residues in the CDR3. V trimming: 2 bases; J trimming: 5 bases; junction bases outside the gene matches: 5. Germline CDR1 is SGDLS and CDR2 is YYNGEE. CDR3 DNA sequence: TGTGCCAGCAGCGTTGCTAGCGGGGGTGGAGATACGCAGTATTTT. Amino acid sequence: CASSVASGGGDTQYF. Complete variable domain (other parts from reference TRBV9 and TRBJ2-3): DSGVTQTPKHLITATGQRVTLRCSPRSGDLSVYWYQQSLDQGLQFLIQYYNGEERAKGNILERFSAQQFPDLHSELNLSSLELGDSALYFCASSVASGGGDTQYFGPGTRLTVL.

The CDR3 loop is CASSSGVEDTQYF. The CDR3 DNA reads TGTGCCAGCAGCTCCGGGGTGGAAGATACGCAGTATTTT. The J gene is TRBJ2-3, the V gene TRBV13, with a weak D call TRBD2 (5 bases). CDR3 length: 13 amino acids. Trimming pared 4 bases from V and 5 bases from J, leaving 10 bases between. CDR1 is PRHDT and CDR2 is FYEKMQ in the germline V gene (reference sequence). Full variable domain (outside the CDR3, taken from reference TRBV13 and TRBJ2-3): AAGVIQSPRHLIKEKRETATLKCYPIPRHDTVYWYQQGPGQDPQFLISFYEKMQSDKGSIPDRFSAQQFSDYHSELNMSSLELGDSALYFCASSSGVEDTQYFGPGTRLTVL.

CDR3 in amino acids: CASKTGANTEAFF. CDR3 sequence (DNA): TGTGCCAGCAAGACAGGGGCGAACACTGAAGCTTTCTTT. The V and J genes are TRBV18 and TRBJ1-1; 8 positions agree with TRBD1. Germline V gene data show CDR1 as KGHSH and CDR2 as LQKENI. V lost 8 bases and J lost 1; bases outside the gene matches: 3. CDR3 length equals 13 residues.

V usage is TRBV28 and J usage is TRBJ2-2; 8 nucleotides line up with TRBD2. The J segment lost 4 bases and the V segment lost 8 bases, leaving 15 bases of the junction unmatched. Germline loops: CDR1 MDHEN, CDR2 SYDVKM. The CDR3 has 17 residues. The CDR3 loop reads CASAYPGLGVTTGELFF. The CDR3 DNA sequence: TGTGCCAGCGCCTACCCGGGACTAGGAGTTACCACCGGGGAGCTGTTTTTT.

The V call is TRBV6-6, the J call TRBJ1-1, with no clear D. This CDR3 is built from 14 residues. From germline, CDR1 is MNHNY and CDR2 SVGAGI (reference sequence). The ends were cut back, 7 bases at V and 1 base at J, with 13 bases in the middle. In nucleotides, the CDR3 is TGTGCCAGCACCATGGACTCGGGGAACACTGAAGCTTTCTTT. It codes for CASTMDSGNTEAFF.

The chain carries TRBV7-3 and TRBJ2-2, with unresolved D. CDR3 size: 13 residues. Trimming took 4 bases from V and 2 from J, leaving 5 bases between them. Germline V gives CDR1 SGHTA, CDR2 FQGTGA. CDR3 loop: CASSYSNTGELFF. Here the CDR3 DNA reads TGTGCCAGCAGCTACAGCAACACCGGGGAGCTGTTTTTT.

The chain recombines TRBV11-2 with TRBJ2-3, with 7 bases identical to TRBD1. The V segment lost 4 bases and the J segment 4 bases; nucleotides outside the gene matches: 5. Looked up from germline, CDR1 is SGHAT and CDR2 is FQNNGV. This CDR3 has 14 residues. The CDR3 DNA reads TGTGCCAGCAGCTCCCGGCAGGGGGCAGATACGCAGTATTTT. Its translation is CASSSRQGADTQYF.

The chain employs TRBV28 and TRBJ1-1, with D possibly matching TRBD1 (5 bases). V dropped 2 bases and J dropped 4 bases, with 8 bases sitting between them. This CDR3 is built from 13 residues. Germline V gives CDR1 MDHEN, CDR2 SYDVKM. This chain's CDR3 is CASSLPGGTEAFF. The CDR3 DNA reads TGTGCCAGCAGTTTACCGGGGGGCACTGAAGCTTTCTTT.

This chain links TRBV28 with TRBJ2-7, with 8 positions matching TRBD2. V trimming: 5 bases; J trimming: 2 bases; junction bases outside the gene matches: 8. Germline V gene lookup returns CDR1 MDHEN and CDR2 SYDVKM. CDR3 length: 15 amino acids. In nucleotides, the CDR3 is TGTGCCAGCAGTCCCTTAAGCGGGGGCACCTACGAGCAGTACTTC. Translating it yields CASSPLSGGTYEQYF.

The rearrangement uses TRBV28 and TRBJ1-5; D remains ambiguous. Germline CDR1 reads MDHEN; CDR2 reads SYDVKM. Trimming took off 2 bases at V and 2 bases at J, with 10 bases between the two ends. The CDR3 loop spans 15 amino acids. CDR3 residues: CASSLETSRNQPQHF. CDR3 nucleotides: TGTGCCAGCAGTTTAGAGACATCTCGCAATCAGCCCCAGCATTTT.

This clone is termed large. This chain joins TRBV9 and TRBJ2-1; D possibly corresponds to TRBD2 (5 bases). Germline lookup yields CDR1 SGDLS and CDR2 YYNGEE. The CDR3 extends over 13 amino acids. The V and J ends lost 0 bases and 7 bases respectively, with 8 bases between them. The CDR3 nucleotides are TGTGCCAGCAGCGTAGCTACTAGTAATGAGCAGTTCTTC. This encodes CASSVATSNEQFF.

V usage is TRBV2 and J usage is TRBJ2-3, with TRBD2 identical over 16 bases. Germline CDR1 SNHLY, CDR2 FYNNEI. Trimming took 4 bases from V and 2 from J; bases not matched to a gene: 9. The CDR3 totals 19 residues. CDR3 nucleotides: TGTGCCAGCAGTGGAGAAGAGGGACTAGCGGGGGGGCCCACAGATACGCAGTATTTT. It is translated as CASSGEEGLAGGPTDTQYF.

This rearrangement joins TRBV19 to TRBJ2-7, with TRBD2 identical over 12 bases. V was pared by 5 bases and J by 4 bases, with 6 bases of the junction left unmatched. CDR1 LNHDA and CDR2 SQIVND come from the germline V gene (reference sequence). This CDR3 is built from 15 residues. CDR3 in DNA: TGTGCCAGTAGTCCATCGACTAGCGGGAGATACGAGCAGTACTTC. Translating it yields CASSPSTSGRYEQYF.

The rearrangement uses TRBV7-8 and TRBJ2-7, with 8 positions matching TRBD1. The ends lost 5 bases at V and 2 bases at J; junction bases unmatched: 8. Germline CDR1 and CDR2: SGHVS and FQNEAQ. There are 15 residues in the CDR3. CDR3 nucleotide sequence: TGTGCCAGCAGCCCCCGGGACAGGCCCACCTACGAGCAGTACTTC. It is translated as CASSPRDRPTYEQYF.

The chain uses TRBV9 and TRBJ2-3, with D possibly matching TRBD1 (6 bases). The CDR3 length is 15 residues. CDR1 is SGDLS and CDR2 is YYNGEE in the germline V gene. The ends were cut back, 6 bases at V and 2 bases at J, with 16 bases in the middle. This CDR3 is CASTQSGDYTDTQYF. In DNA form, the CDR3 reads TGTGCCAGCACTCAATCAGGGGATTACACAGATACGCAGTATTTT.